Listed here are 19 T cell receptor beta chains from one sample, sequenced in a study of shared clonotypes between healthy human individuals. Method: immunoSEQ multiplex PCR; TCRdb's copy keeps in-frame clones and lacks some. Of approximately 2.5 million clones listed, roughly 93% were seen once; the top ten hold approximately 0.37%. Sequenced sample: naive CD4+ T cells from PBMCs. Specified subset: CD45RA+ positively selected. These TCRs come from a man aged 18 to 30 in good health. Some clones in this sample may be carry-over from other donors' samples.

This chain uses TRBV5-1 with TRBJ2-2; maybe TRBD1 (6 bases). The V end was cut by 0 bases, the J end by 2 bases, with 17 bases between. The CDR3 has 18 amino acids. Germline assignment: CDR1 SGHRS and CDR2 YFSETQ. Written as DNA, the CDR3 is TGCGCCAGCAGCTTGGGGCTGGGGGCTCACCATAACACCGGGGAGCTGTTTTTT. It translates to CASSLGLGAHHNTGELFF.

As concerns this clone: This sample includes further DNA sequences coding for the same CDR3. V and J are TRBV5-1 and TRBJ2-3; D is tentatively TRBD1 or TRBD2 (5 bases each). The CDR3 is 14 amino acids. In germline, CDR1 is SGHRS, CDR2 YFSETQ. Trimming removed 6 bases at V and 3 bases at J, with 14 bases between. CDR3 nucleotide sequence: TGCGCCAGCACCCCGGGGCAGGGTACAGATACGCAGTATTTT. This encodes CASTPGQGTDTQYF.

V and J are TRBV4-2 and TRBJ1-5; 7 positions agree with TRBD1. With 4 bases clipped from V and 7 bases from J, the junction kept 13 bases outside the gene matches. This CDR3 contains 16 residues. Per germline, CDR1 LGHNA and CDR2 YNFKEQ. CDR3 in DNA: TGTGCCAGCAGCCCTTCCCAGGGGGGTAAAGGACAGCCCCAGCATTTT. It codes for CASSPSQGGKGQPQHF.

As to this clone: Relative to the germline gene, one junction end is altered; a read error may explain this. V usage is TRBV4-3 and J usage is TRBJ2-7; the match to TRBD2 covers 8 bases. This CDR3 is 15 amino acids long. Germline CDR1 LGHNA, CDR2 YSLEER. CDR3 coding DNA: TGCGCCAGCAGCCAAGGACTAGCGTCCCGATACGCGCAGTACTTC. This gives the protein CASSQGLASRYAQYF.

The chain is built from TRBV7-2 and TRBJ2-2, with D maybe TRBD2 (6 bases). With 2 bases removed from V and 10 bases from J, the gap between germline ends came to 14 bases. Germline lookup yields CDR1 SGHTA and CDR2 FQGNSA. The CDR3 spans 14 residues. The CDR3 is CASSLPGGVLELFF. The CDR3 DNA follows: TGTGCCAGCAGCTTACCGGGCGGGGTCCTGGAGCTGTTTTTT.

The chain combines TRBV7-3 with TRBJ2-5; D unresolved. The V gene lost 5 bases and the J gene lost 3 bases, with 10 bases spanning the gap. The germline CDR1 and CDR2 sequences are SGHTA and FQGTGA. The CDR3 loop spans 13 amino acids. The chain's CDR3 is CASSQDAEETQYF. As DNA, the CDR3 is TGTGCCAGCAGCCAAGACGCAGAAGAGACCCAGTACTTC.

The chain has TRBV5-1 and TRBJ1-1; D call uncertain. Trimming left V 2 bases short and J 3 bases short, with 5 bases between. The CDR3 consists of 12 residues. Germline CDR1 is SGHRS and CDR2 is YFSETQ. The CDR3 coding sequence is TGCGCCAGCAGCTTCGGGGACACTGAAGCTTTCTTT. Its protein is CASSFGDTEAFF.

As regards this clone: At one end, the junction sequence differs from germline, possibly due to a read error. This CDR3 reads CASSITQGIVNNEQFF. The CDR3 DNA is TGTGCCAGCAGCATAACACAGGGTATAGTAAACAATGAGCAGTTCTTC. The V and J genes are TRBV7-3 and TRBJ2-1, with a possible D match to TRBD1 (6 bases). Germline loops: CDR1 SGHTA, CDR2 FQGTGA. This CDR3 has 16 amino acids.

On this clone itself: Other nucleotide sequences in the sample specify the same CDR3. V gene TRBV5-1 combines with J gene TRBJ2-7; TRBD2 aligns across 11 bases. Germline values: CDR1 SGHRS, CDR2 YFSETQ. CDR3 length equals 15 residues. Unmatched junction bases numbered 4, after V lost 3 bases and J lost 2 bases. CDR3 residues: CASSSLAGGPYEQYF. CDR3 sequence (DNA): TGCGCCAGCAGCTCTCTAGCGGGAGGTCCCTACGAGCAGTACTTC.

The chain combines TRBV6-4 with TRBJ1-2, with D perhaps TRBD1 (6 bases). The CDR3 has 14 residues. V was clipped by 5 bases and J by 3 bases, with 13 bases between them. Germline-derived CDR1 and CDR2 are MRHNA and SNTAGT. CDR3 sequence: CASSPRQGYYGYTF. For the CDR3, the DNA is TGTGCCAGCAGTCCTCGTCAGGGGTACTATGGCTACACCTTC.

The chain links TRBV5-1 to TRBJ2-5; possible D gene TRBD2, 7 bases. The ends were cut back, 4 bases at V and 4 bases at J, with 17 bases in the middle. The germline gives CDR1 SGHRS, CDR2 YFSETQ. The CDR3 sequence is 15 residues long. The CDR3 spells CASSPTLGGRETQYF. The DNA for the CDR3 is TGCGCCAGCAGCCCCACCCTCGGGGGGCGAGAGACCCAGTACTTC.

The chain uses TRBV14 and TRBJ2-7; D may correspond to TRBD1 or TRBD2 (5 bases each). V shed 1 base and J shed 5 bases, with 24 bases lying between them. Per the germline V gene, CDR1 is SGHDN and CDR2 is FVKESK. The CDR3 extends over 18 amino acids. For the CDR3, the DNA is TGTGCCAGCAGCCAAGGGCTTCGGGGCGGACTCCTGATAAACGAGCAGTACTTC. This sequence encodes CASSQGLRGGLLINEQYF.

This chain connects TRBV6-6 to TRBJ1-2; D remains unclear. This CDR3 contains 12 residues. V was pared by 4 bases and J by 8 bases, with 11 bases between. Looked up from germline, CDR1 is MNHNY and CDR2 is SVGAGI (reference sequence). CDR3 coding DNA: TGTGCCAGCAGTTCCCCGGTCGGAGGCTACACCTTC. Protein product: CASSSPVGGYTF.

About this clone itself: Other DNA sequences in the same sample also yield this CDR3. The J gene is TRBJ2-2, the V gene TRBV7-3, with D unresolved. This CDR3 is built from 11 residues. Germline V lookup: CDR1 SGHTA, CDR2 FQGTGA. V was pared by 3 bases and J by 7 bases, with 3 bases between. CDR3 coding DNA: TGTGCCAGCAGCTTTGGCGGGGAGCTGTTTTTT. Its protein is CASSFGGELFF.

This clone showed up just once. Other DNA sequences from this sample encode an identical CDR3 as well. The gene calls are TRBV5-1 and TRBJ2-5; D uncertain. The CDR3 contains 12 residues. V lost 0 bases to trimming and J lost 4 bases, with 4 bases between them. In germline, CDR1 is SGHRS, CDR2 YFSETQ. CDR3 sequence: CASSLVSETQYF. CDR3 nucleotide sequence: TGCGCCAGCAGCTTGGTTTCAGAGACCCAGTACTTC.

The rearrangement uses TRBV6-6 and TRBJ1-5; D is uncertain. V was pared by 7 bases and J by 5 bases, with 12 bases between. Germline V CDR1 and CDR2: MNHNY, SVGAGI (reference sequence). The CDR3 runs to 13 residues. The CDR3 nucleotides are TGTGCCAGCACCCCTCCGGGTTATCAGCCCCAGCATTTT. Translation gives CASTPPGYQPQHF.

The chain uses TRBV6-1 and TRBJ2-5; D may be TRBD1 or TRBD2 (5 bases each). Germline loops: CDR1 MNHNS, CDR2 SASEGT. The CDR3 spans 12 residues. The germline V and J ends were trimmed by 11 bases and 6 bases, with 16 bases remaining between them. The CDR3 nucleotides read TGTGCCTCCTGGGGGAGCGAAAAGACCCAGTACTTC. Translation: CASWGSEKTQYF.

J is TRBJ2-5 and V is TRBV5-8; D is possibly TRBD1 or TRBD2 (5 bases each). The CDR3 consists of 13 residues. From germline, CDR1 is SGHTS and CDR2 YDEGEE. Trimming took off 10 bases at V and 9 bases at J, with 22 bases between the two ends. The CDR3 is CAETRGREPAQYF. The CDR3 DNA sequence: TGTGCCGAGACCCGAGGCAGGGAGCCCGCCCAGTACTTC.

The chain carries TRBV28 and TRBJ1-2; D gene ambiguous. The germline V and J ends were trimmed by 4 bases and 4 bases, with 16 bases remaining between them. The CDR3 consists of 15 residues. Germline CDR1 and CDR2: MDHEN and SYDVKM. CDR3 protein: CASSWRPPDLYGYTF. The CDR3 DNA sequence: TGTGCCAGCAGTTGGCGGCCTCCCGACCTCTATGGCTACACCTTC.